The TCR beta chain under discussion was sequenced for a study of tumor-infiltrating lymphocytes in primary liver carcinoma. Study-wide context: All patients had surgically resected primary liver carcinoma. Recorded tumor stage was T1-T3 N0M0, with diameters of roughly 4.2 to 10 cm. Regarding the study as a whole: Tumor top-250-clone fractions significantly exceeded those of blood (p = 0.039).

Unsorted whole blood yielded the blood RNA, and germline DNA was also extracted. Prior to the surgical procedure, 4 to 4.5 milliliters of peripheral blood were collected. Total RNA amounting to around 540 ng was the source from which TCR beta cDNA was made with a constant-region primer. Three nested multiplex PCR rounds, a slightly modified ARM-PCR method, built the TCR beta libraries. A C-beta reverse primer was combined with TRBV1-TRBV30 forward primers in the first two PCR rounds, and each round had about 10 cycles. TCRdb re-derived calls from the multiplex PCR reads in MiXCR, one entry per CDR3 protein. This sample has 250,000 to 350,000 distinct CDR3 sequences, with almost 60% found just once. This CDR3 comprises 17 residues. CDR1 is SGHVS, CDR2 FQNEAQ, per germline. Trimming removed 4 bases at V and 2 bases at J, with 19 bases between. This clonotype was found a few times. What it recognizes is unknown.

The TCR originated in a woman in her twenties or thirties with primary liver carcinoma and hepatitis B virus infection. Sequenced sample: peripheral blood. The chain carries TRBV7-8 and TRBJ2-3; D possibly corresponds to TRBD2 (6 bases). CDR3 sequence: CASSSPRDSDNTDTQYF. DNA for the CDR3: TGTGCCAGCAGCTCGCCCCGGGACTCGGATAACACAGATACGCAGTATTTT.